This TCR beta chain is from a study of cytomegalovirus exposure and HLA in healthy donors listed by TCRdb under 2017. Looking at the study overall: A later analysis indicated that the 120 validation repertoires were generated on the platform also employed for the roughly 730 repertoires of the first cohort. Besides the first cohort of 500 to 700 subjects, a separate validation cohort made up of 90 to 150 different subjects was used. The study aimed to test whether signatures of past pathogen exposure could be identified by cataloging public T cell receptors. The study combined high-throughput TCR immunosequencing, statistical association of individual TCRs with disease status, and machine learning to predict cytomegalovirus infection status.

Donors formed part of the validation cohort, which comprised over a hundred subjects and was distinct from the first cohort of fewer than 750 subjects. What the research found in general, with its limitations: The study gave a list of 150 to 200 TCR beta chains associated with cytomegalovirus. The validation cohort had no HLA typing available for a later analysis, so co-occurrence within that cohort was assessed over all 120 or so repertoires. The authors suggested that the approach could potentially be generalized to other disease states and immunological phenotypes. The classifier was reported to diagnose cytomegalovirus status with high specificity and sensitivity in both the original cohort and the validation cohort. A later analysis found that TCRs clustered in the first cohort also tended to co-occur in the 95 to 150 validation repertoires, with more than 90% of cluster scores above 0. Three of the identified cytomegalovirus-associated TCR beta chains were confirmed in vitro to be specific for cytomegalovirus antigens. Most TCR sequences were seen in very few donors, while some public TCRs were found in many individuals.

Libraries were constructed by the immunoSEQ multiplex PCR assay. The published analysis was carried out like this. To diagnose cytomegalovirus status from the catalog of TCR beta chain sequences, a statistical classification framework was built. TCRdb limited this immuneACCESS table to in-frame rearrangements with V and J called. A share of clones is missing; checked studies link under half to unresolved V genes, and the rest is unexplained. The DNA was the basis for D and trimming; V, J and clone size are from that table. Across this sample there are 200,000 to 250,000 clones, with roughly 83% seen only once. Clones ranked in the top ten supply roughly 13% of the sample. CDR1 and CDR2 (LNHNV, YYDKDF) derive from the germline V gene (reference sequence). Compared with germline, V lacks 4 bases and J lacks 2 bases; bases without a gene match: 7. Inclusive of the bounding cysteine and phenylalanine, the CDR3 is 15 residues long. The read is trimmed to its CDR3 DNA, 45 bases read in frame from base 1.

Concerning this clone itself: The antigen it binds to is not known. Base qualities are not at hand, and no much larger clone is one base apart.

The chain joins TRBV15 to TRBJ1-1, with 7 junctional bases fitting TRBD1. The sample was PBMCs. This receptor was obtained from a woman in her thirties in good health and CMV-seropositive. The nucleotide sequence reads as follows: TGTGCCACCAGCATCGAAACAGGGGTAAACACTGAAGCTTTCTTT. Its amino acids are CATSIETGVNTEAFF.